The next 14 T cell receptor beta chains were all read from a single sample in a study of early T cells in non-severe SARS-CoV-2 infection (dated by TCRdb to the early 2020s). The library came from 5' RACE. The sample was run on a NextSeq 500. The public reads were run again by TCRdb, first through fastp at Q25 and then through MiXCR, and only productive beta chains were kept. Every CDR3 protein is listed once, alongside the most common genes and DNA of its rows. This sample holds tens of thousands of distinct CDR3 sequences; less than 9.5% were observed only once. The ten largest clonotypes hold about 5.4% of the sample. The source was whole blood, collected at baseline. The receptor source for this set is an adult who was a healthcare worker with PCR-confirmed SARS-CoV-2 infection or an uninfected control (not recorded which).

The V and J genes are TRBV27 and TRBJ1-1, with D hard to call. CDR1 is MNHEY and CDR2 is SMNVEV in the germline V gene (reference sequence). Between the trimmed V and J ends, which lost 3 bases and 7 bases, there was a span of 9 bases. The length of the CDR3 is 12 residues. In nucleotides, the CDR3 is TGTGCCAGCAGTTTCGTTGGGCGTGAAGCTTTCTTT. Protein sequence: CASSFVGREAFF.

In this sample, this clonotype turned up many times. The chain joins TRBV11-2 to TRBJ2-3; 7 bases agree with TRBD2. This CDR3 spans 14 amino acids. J lost 4 bases, V lost 7 bases, and 8 bases had no gene match. CDR1 and CDR2 (germline): SGHAT, FQNNGV. The CDR3 is CASTPSGAPDTQYF. In nucleotides, the CDR3 is TGTGCCAGCACCCCAAGCGGGGCCCCAGATACGCAGTATTTT.

The chain employs TRBV7-9 and TRBJ2-2, with TRBD1 identical over 9 bases. Germline V lookup: CDR1 SEHNR, CDR2 FQNEAQ (reference sequence). J was trimmed by 1 base and V by 5 bases; bases with no gene match: 5. The CDR3 covers 16 residues. The CDR3 region has the DNA TGTGCCAGCAGCGTCTGGGACAGGGTGAACACCGGGGAGCTGTTTTTT. The encoded protein is CASSVWDRVNTGELFF.

This clonotype was found a few times. The gene calls are TRBV4-1 and TRBJ2-1; D is unclear. The CDR3 is 14 amino acids. The germline V gene encodes CDR1 MGHRA and CDR2 YSYEKL. Trimming removed 0 bases from V and 7 bases from J, with 10 bases in between. The CDR3 sequence: CASSQEALTNEQFF. CDR3 bases: TGCGCCAGCAGCCAAGAAGCGCTGACGAATGAGCAGTTCTTC.

The chain combines TRBV7-8 with TRBJ1-5; D might be TRBD1 (6 bases). Germline lookup yields CDR1 SGHVS and CDR2 FQNEAQ. The CDR3 is 15 residues long. V dropped 5 bases and J dropped 4 bases, with 15 bases sitting between them. The CDR3 loop reads CASSTDRLINQPQHF. The DNA of the CDR3 is TGTGCCAGCAGCACCGACAGGTTAATTAATCAGCCCCAGCATTTT.

At least ten counts were recorded for this clonotype. CDR3 nucleotide sequence: TGTGCCAGCAGCTTCGCCGGGACAATGTACCAAGAGACCCAGTACTTC. Its protein is CASSFAGTMYQETQYF. The chain recombines TRBV7-2 with TRBJ2-5; tentatively, D is TRBD1 (6 bases). CDR1 and CDR2 from the germline V gene are SGHTA and FQGNSA. This CDR3 spans 16 amino acids. Trimming took off 3 bases at V and 0 bases at J, with 14 bases between the two ends. The full variable domain, completed using reference TRBV7-2 and TRBJ2-5, is GAGVSQSPSNKVTEKGKDVELRCDPISGHTALYWYRQSLGQGLEFLIYFQGNSAPDKSGLPSDRFSAERTGGSVSTLTIQRTQQEDSAVYLCASSFAGTMYQETQYFGPGTRLLVL.

In this sample, this clonotype turned up many times. This rearrangement joins TRBV7-2 to TRBJ1-1, with D perhaps matching TRBD1 (5 bases). CDR1 is SGHTA, CDR2 FQGNSA, per germline. V was shortened by 3 bases and J by 5 bases, with 13 bases between the two germline ends. CDR3 size: 14 residues. The CDR3 reads CASSFGTQRTEAFF. The CDR3 region has the DNA TGTGCCAGCAGCTTTGGGACCCAAAGGACTGAAGCTTTCTTT.

This clonotype was seen repeatedly, ten times or more. V gene TRBV28 combines with J gene TRBJ2-1, with TRBD1 as a possible D gene (5 bases). CDR3 length: 17 residues. V lost 8 bases to trimming and J lost 0 bases, with 20 bases between them. Per the germline V gene, CDR1 is MDHEN and CDR2 is SYDVKM. The CDR3 loop is CASQSQGLGYSYNEQFF. The DNA of the CDR3 is TGTGCCAGCCAGTCCCAGGGTCTAGGCTACTCCTACAATGAGCAGTTCTTC.

The chain is built from TRBV2 and TRBJ1-1; tentative D call: TRBD1 (5 bases). The ends were cut back, 4 bases at V and 6 bases at J, with 9 bases in the middle. CDR1 is SNHLY and CDR2 is FYNNEI in the germline V gene. The CDR3 spans 12 residues. The DNA for the CDR3 is TGTGCCAGCAGTGTTCGGGGCGCTGAAGCTTTCTTT. It is translated as CASSVRGAEAFF.

This clonotype has ten or more counts. V usage is TRBV6-5 and J usage is TRBJ1-3; D is perhaps TRBD1 (5 bases). The CDR3 has 18 residues. The V gene's germline CDR1 is MNHEY and CDR2 SVGAGI. Trimming shortened V by 2 bases and J by 6 bases, and 23 bases separated the two germline ends. The CDR3 reads CASSYKPPGRVPSNTIYF. The CDR3 DNA reads TGTGCCAGCAGTTACAAGCCGCCGGGACGGGTACCTTCAAACACCATATATTTT.

This clonotype has ten or more counts. The V and J genes are TRBV2 and TRBJ1-4; D not resolved. This CDR3 has 13 residues. Germline lookup yields CDR1 SNHLY and CDR2 FYNNEI. The V and J ends lost 8 bases and 2 bases respectively, with 9 bases between them. CDR3 DNA: TGTGCCAGCTCTGGAGGGACTAATGAAAAACTGTTTTTT. Its translation is CASSGGTNEKLFF.

This clonotype was observed many times. The chain links TRBV30 to TRBJ1-6, with a possible D match to TRBD1 (5 bases). Germline loops: CDR1 GTSNPN, CDR2 SVGIG (reference sequence). This CDR3 is 14 amino acids long. The germline V and J ends were trimmed by 3 bases and 9 bases, with 15 bases remaining between them. CDR3 nucleotides: TGTGCCTGGAGCCTAGGGGAGGAGATTTCACCCCTCCACTTT. It specifies CAWSLGEEISPLHF.

This clonotype appeared many times. V is TRBV6-6 and J is TRBJ2-5, with D unclear. CDR1 MNHNY and CDR2 SVGAGI come from the germline V gene (reference sequence). The ends were cut back, 4 bases at V and 5 bases at J, with 14 bases in the middle. The CDR3 extends over 14 amino acids. The CDR3 DNA reads as TGTGCCAGCAGTTCAAGGAGTCATAAGGAGACCCAGTACTTC. It is translated as CASSSRSHKETQYF.

This clonotype was seen ten or more times. J is TRBJ2-6 and V is TRBV19; a possible D gene is TRBD2 (7 bases). Deletions cut 7 bases from V and 0 bases from J, with 16 bases between. Germline CDR1 LNHDA, CDR2 SQIVND (reference sequence). The CDR3 spans 17 residues. The CDR3 DNA is TGTGCCAGTAACCTACATGGGGGGGCCTCTGGGGCCAACGTCCTGACTTTC. It encodes CASNLHGGASGANVLTF.